This entry lists 20 T cell receptor beta chains sequenced from one sample in a study of T cells in Graves' hyperthyroidism and ophthalmopathy. Authors of the study amplified TCR beta CDR3 regions from RNA transcripts. TCR CDR3 regions were first amplified by RT-PCR with HTBI primers. MiXCR was run by TCRdb on the multiplex PCR reads, yielding one entry per CDR3 protein. The table records 350,000 to 450,000 distinct CDR3 sequences, more than 13% of them present only once. Input material: blood. The receptor source for this set is a man aged 45-60 years with Graves' ophthalmopathy.

This clonotype was observed many times. The chain has TRBV6-1 and TRBJ1-1; 9 nucleotides match TRBD1. Germline loops: CDR1 MNHNS, CDR2 SASEGT. CDR3 size: 17 residues. Germline trimming cut 0 bases from V and 5 bases from J; bases unmatched to any gene: 10. Here the CDR3 reads CASSEAGTGRRVTEAFF. The CDR3 DNA reads as TGTGCCAGCAGTGAAGCGGGGACAGGGCGGAGGGTTACTGAAGCTTTCTTT.

This clonotype occurred a few times. This rearrangement joins TRBV19 to TRBJ2-7; 7 bases are a match to TRBD1. Germline assignment: CDR1 LNHDA and CDR2 SQIVND (reference sequence). V lost 9 bases, J lost 2 bases, and 7 bases stayed unmatched. This CDR3 contains 13 residues. CDR3 in DNA: TGTGCCAGCCTGGACAGGTTGACCTACGAGCAGTACTTC. Encoded protein: CASLDRLTYEQYF.

The rearrangement joins TRBV6-6 to TRBJ2-1, with D perhaps assigned TRBD1 or TRBD2 (7 bases each). The CDR3 has 14 amino acids. Germline assignment: CDR1 MNHNY and CDR2 SVGAGI (reference sequence). With 2 bases removed from V and 10 bases from J, the gap between germline ends came to 15 bases. CDR3 nucleotide sequence: TGTGCCAGCAGTTACCTCCAGGGGGGGTACGAGCAGTTCTTC. Its protein is CASSYLQGGYEQFF.

This clonotype was recorded many times. This chain uses TRBV30 with TRBJ2-7; D is unresolved. Germline V CDR1 and CDR2: GTSNPN, SVGIG (reference sequence). The V gene lost 3 bases and the J gene lost 2 bases, with 14 bases spanning the gap. The CDR3 sequence is 14 residues long. The CDR3 DNA is TGTGCCTGGAGCGCCGGGCCGCGCGCCTACGAGCAGTACTTC. It encodes CAWSAGPRAYEQYF.

This clonotype has ten or more counts. The genes are TRBV5-1 and TRBJ2-2, with D perhaps TRBD2 (6 bases). This CDR3 has 17 residues. Deletions cut 2 bases from V and 0 bases from J, with 14 bases between. CDR1 SGHRS and CDR2 YFSETQ come from the germline V gene. The CDR3 loop reads CASSLAVGGANTGELFF. The CDR3 nucleotides read TGCGCCAGCAGCTTAGCCGTGGGCGGGGCGAACACCGGGGAGCTGTTTTTT. Combining the CDR3 with reference TRBV5-1 and TRBJ2-2 gives the whole variable domain KAGVTQTPRYLIKTRGQQVTLSCSPISGHRSVSWYQQTPGQGLQFLFEYFSETQRNKGNFPGRFSGRQFSNSRSEMNVSTLELGDSALYLCASSLAVGGANTGELFFGEGSRLTVL.

This clonotype came up many times. The V gene is TRBV5-1, the J gene TRBJ2-4; 15 bases map to TRBD2. V lost 3 bases, J lost 3 bases, and 4 bases stayed unmatched. This CDR3 region has 17 residues. Germline V gene lookup returns CDR1 SGHRS and CDR2 YFSETQ. CDR3 sequence reads: CASSWTSGRALKNIQYF. The DNA of the CDR3 is TGCGCCAGCAGCTGGACTAGCGGGAGGGCCCTCAAAAACATTCAGTACTTC.

This chain joins TRBV7-9 and TRBJ1-4; D gene unclear. CDR1 SEHNR and CDR2 FQNEAQ come from the germline V gene (reference sequence). The CDR3 spans 16 residues. Between the trimmed V and J ends, which lost 3 bases and 3 bases, there was a span of 14 bases. CDR3 in amino acids: CASSLMGLIPNEKLFF. The CDR3 region has the DNA TGTGCCAGCAGCTTGATGGGCCTTATCCCTAATGAAAAACTGTTTTTT.

The gene calls are TRBV5-4 and TRBJ2-7; TRBD2 matches at 8 bases. The CDR3 has 15 amino acids. With V trimmed by 6 bases and J by 7 bases, 15 bases remained unmatched. The germline gives CDR1 SGHNT, CDR2 YYREEE (reference sequence). The CDR3 DNA follows: TGTGCCAGCACAAATACCGGGACTAGTCGAGGGGAGCAGTACTTC. Residues: CASTNTGTSRGEQYF.

This clonotype was found a few times. The rearrangement links TRBV4-2 to TRBJ2-3; TRBD1 matches 7 bases. After removal of 1 base from V and 10 bases from J, the junction contained 5 bases not matched to a gene. The CDR3 has 13 residues. The germline gives CDR1 LGHNA, CDR2 YNFKEQ. CDR3 in amino acids: CASSQGGQQPQYF. In DNA form, the CDR3 reads TGTGCCAGCAGCCAAGGGGGACAGCAGCCGCAGTATTTT.

Many counts were recorded for this clonotype. V gene TRBV20-1 combines with J gene TRBJ2-1; D uncertain. V shed 3 bases and J shed 8 bases, with 14 bases lying between them. From germline, CDR1 is DFQATT and CDR2 SNEGSKA (reference sequence). This CDR3 comprises 13 residues. CDR3 region: CSASSPNKDEQFF. For the CDR3, the DNA is TGCAGTGCTAGTTCACCTAATAAGGATGAGCAGTTCTTC.

In the case of this clonotype: This could be a read error, since a much larger clone is one nucleotide away. This CDR3 is missing its conserved last phenylalanine or tryptophan, likely due to a read error. The rearrangement links TRBV9 to TRBJ2-7, with D possibly being TRBD2 (5 bases). The CDR3 contains 13 residues. V dropped 2 bases and J dropped 3 bases, with 9 bases sitting between them. Germline loops: CDR1 SGDLS, CDR2 YYNGEE. This CDR3 is CASSVASSYEQYL. The CDR3, as DNA: TGTGCCAGCAGCGTGGCTAGCAGCTACGAGCAGTACCTC.

V and J are TRBV7-2 and TRBJ2-7; 9 positions agree with TRBD2. The ends lost 2 bases at V and 2 bases at J; junction bases unmatched: 4. This CDR3 is 15 amino acids long. Per the germline V gene, CDR1 is SGHTA and CDR2 is FQGNSA. The CDR3 region is CASSLTSGLTYEQYF. The DNA for the CDR3 is TGTGCCAGCAGCTTAACTAGCGGGCTTACCTACGAGCAGTACTTC.

This clonotype was seen at least ten times. This chain links TRBV27 with TRBJ2-7; 7 nucleotides agree with TRBD2. CDR3 length equals 13 residues. The germline V gene encodes CDR1 MNHEY and CDR2 SMNVEV (reference sequence). V lost 7 bases and J lost 0; bases outside the gene matches: 3. The CDR3 DNA sequence: TGTGCCAGCACCTGGGAGGGCTCCTACGAGCAGTACTTC. As protein: CASTWEGSYEQYF.

As for this clonotype: A clone one base away is much larger, so this may be a read error. The V call is TRBV5-1, the J call TRBJ2-1; 11 bases align to TRBD2. This CDR3 has 15 amino acids. V shed 0 bases, J shed 7 bases, and the junction held 3 bases outside the gene matches. Germline CDR1 SGHRS, CDR2 YFSETQ. The CDR3 loop is CASSLELAGVNEQFF. The DNA of the CDR3 is TGCGCCAGCAGCTTGGAACTAGCGGGAGTGAATGAGCAGTTCTTC. Using reference TRBV5-1 and TRBJ2-1 for the parts outside the CDR3, the full variable domain is KAGVTQTPRYLIKTRGQQVTLSCSPISGHRSVSWYQQTPGQGLQFLFEYFSETQRNKGNFPGRFSGRQFSNSRSEMNVSTLELGDSALYLCASSLELAGVNEQFFGPGTRLTVL.

In the case of this clonotype: A much larger clone lies a single base off, so this may be a read error. The gene calls are TRBV20-1 and TRBJ1-2; D unresolved. The CDR3 contains 13 residues. V was shortened by 0 bases and J by 8 bases, with 13 bases between the two germline ends. Germline CDR1 reads DFQATT; CDR2 reads SNEGSKA (reference sequence). Written as DNA, the CDR3 is TGCAGTGCTAGAGATACCGGGAGCCTCGGCTACACCTTC. It codes for CSARDTGSLGYTF.

This clonotype turned up a few times. The chain employs TRBV2 and TRBJ2-6; D gene unclear. The V and J ends lost 7 bases and 2 bases respectively, with 6 bases between them. Per germline, CDR1 SNHLY and CDR2 FYNNEI. This CDR3 contains 13 residues. CDR3 nucleotide sequence: TGTGCCAGCACGCGAGCTGGGGCCAACGTCCTGACTTTC. Translated, it gives CASTRAGANVLTF.

The chain has TRBV14 and TRBJ1-1; D remains unclear. CDR3 length: 15 residues. Trimming shortened V by 4 bases and J by 0 bases, and 12 bases separated the two germline ends. From germline, CDR1 is SGHDN and CDR2 FVKESK. The CDR3 nucleotides read TGTGCCAGCAGCCGACCCAAGACGGTGAACACTGAAGCTTTCTTT. It specifies CASSRPKTVNTEAFF. The full variable domain, with the rest looked up from reference TRBV14 and TRBJ1-1, is EAGVTQFPSHSVIEKGQTVTLRCDPISGHDNLYWYRRVMGKEIKFLLHFVKESKQDESGMPNNRFLAERTGGTYSTLKVQPAELEDSGVYFCASSRPKTVNTEAFFGQGTRLTVV.

This clonotype was counted only a few times. The rearrangement links TRBV19 to TRBJ2-4, with 7 bases fitting TRBD2. V shed 8 bases and J 0 bases; nucleotides not matched to a gene: 7. Germline CDR1 is LNHDA and CDR2 is SQIVND (reference sequence). This CDR3 is 15 amino acids long. Here the CDR3 DNA reads TGTGCCAGTGCTTCTAGCGGAGGAGCCAAAAACATTCAGTACTTC. This translates into CASASSGGAKNIQYF.

The chain links TRBV25-1 to TRBJ2-5, with 8 bases fitting TRBD1. The length of the CDR3 is 16 residues. The germline V gene has CDR1 MGHDK and CDR2 SYGVNS. The J segment lost 2 bases and the V segment lost 7 bases, leaving 12 bases of the junction unmatched. CDR3 protein: CASMGRQGASQETQYF. In nucleotides, the CDR3 is TGTGCCAGCATGGGGAGGCAGGGGGCTAGTCAAGAGACCCAGTACTTC.

This clonotype occurred many times. This rearrangement joins TRBV29-1 to TRBJ2-1; the D gene could be TRBD1 or TRBD2 (6 bases each). The CDR3 contains 10 residues. Trimming cost V 7 bases and J 9 bases, with 10 bases left between them. Germline V gives CDR1 SQVTM, CDR2 ANQGSEA. Here the CDR3 DNA reads TGCAGCGCGGGGGCAGTTGAGCAGTTCTTC. Encoded protein: CSAGAVEQFF.